Below are 26 T cell receptor beta chains sequenced from a single sample in a study of breast tumors, draining lymph nodes, adjacent tissues. One entry per CDR3 protein results from TCRdb running MiXCR on the multiplex PCR reads. The table shows about 130,000 distinct CDR3 sequences, with around 20% occurring only once. Axillary draining lymph nodes of breast cancer patients supplied the node samples. The sample consisted of axillary lymph node tissue. These receptors were obtained from a female donor with breast cancer. Some clones in this sample may be carry-over from other donors' samples.

This clonotype was seen a few times. The chain links TRBV28 to TRBJ2-7, with D perhaps TRBD1 or TRBD2 (5 bases each). Trimming shortened V by 5 bases and J by 0 bases, and 20 bases separated the two germline ends. The CDR3 loop spans 17 amino acids. The germline gives CDR1 MDHEN, CDR2 SYDVKM. This CDR3 is CASSRPGTFAPSYEQYF. CDR3 nucleotides: TGTGCCAGCAGTCGGCCCGGGACCTTCGCTCCCTCCTACGAGCAGTACTTC.

The chain is built from TRBV30 and TRBJ2-3; perhaps D is TRBD1 or TRBD2 (5 bases each). V was pared by 5 bases and J by 0 bases, with 15 bases between. This CDR3 has 15 residues. Germline CDR1 GTSNPN, CDR2 SVGIG (reference sequence). CDR3 DNA: TGTGCCTGGGGACTCGGGACGGTTAGCACAGATACGCAGTATTTT. It encodes CAWGLGTVSTDTQYF.

Worth noting for this clonotype: This may arise from a read error, as a much more abundant clone is one base away. The chain carries TRBV29-1 and TRBJ2-5, with D maybe TRBD2 (6 bases). The CDR3 runs to 12 residues. With 8 bases removed from V and 5 bases from J, the gap between germline ends came to 15 bases. Germline V gene sequence: CDR1 SQVTM, CDR2 ANQGSEA. DNA of the CDR3: TGCAGCCAGCGGAGGGCGGGTGAGACCCAGTACTTC. Translation gives CSQRRAGETQYF.

This clonotype was seen at least ten times. V usage is TRBV7-3 and J usage is TRBJ2-3; possible D gene TRBD2, 6 bases. Germline values: CDR1 SGHTA, CDR2 FQGTGA. The CDR3 totals 16 residues. V lost 5 bases and J lost 6, with 21 bases in between. The CDR3 region has the DNA TGTGCCAGCAGCGCCCCCGGGACTCCTTCGGGGGATACGCAGTATTTT. This codes for CASSAPGTPSGDTQYF.

This clonotype was picked up many times. This sequence joins TRBV5-6 and TRBJ2-6, with 8 bases identical to TRBD1. With V trimmed by 2 bases and J by 0 bases, 7 bases remained unmatched. The germline CDR1 and CDR2 sequences are SGHDT and YYEEEE. The CDR3 loop spans 18 amino acids. The CDR3 sequence is CASSLLQGVFSGANVLTF. CDR3 nucleotides: TGTGCCAGCAGCTTATTACAGGGGGTGTTCTCTGGGGCCAACGTCCTGACTTTC. Full variable domain (rest looked up from reference TRBV5-6 and TRBJ2-6): DAGVTQSPTHLIKTRGQQVTLRCSPKSGHDTVSWYQQALGQGPQFIFQYYEEEERQRGNFPDRFSGHQFPNYSSELNVNALLLGDSALYLCASSLLQGVFSGANVLTFGAGSRLTVL.

The genes are TRBV30 and TRBJ1-3; no firm D call. Between the trimmed V and J ends, which lost 0 bases and 7 bases, there was a span of 1 base. The CDR3 covers 10 residues. CDR1 is GTSNPN and CDR2 is SVGIG in the germline V gene (reference sequence). The CDR3 protein is CAWSVNTIYF. CDR3 DNA: TGTGCCTGGAGTGTCAACACCATATATTTT.

This clonotype was counted many times. The chain has TRBV29-1 and TRBJ2-7; a weak D match, TRBD1 (6 bases). CDR3 size: 15 residues. The ends were cut back, 6 bases at V and 0 bases at J, with 18 bases in the middle. Germline V gene data show CDR1 as SQVTM and CDR2 as ANQGSEA. This CDR3 reads CSVGSDRLSSYEQYF. CDR3 nucleotides: TGCAGCGTGGGCTCTGACAGGTTGAGCTCCTACGAGCAGTACTTC.

This clonotype was counted at least ten times. The chain has TRBV9 and TRBJ2-7, with D maybe TRBD1 (6 bases). The CDR3 is 14 amino acids. The V end was cut by 4 bases, the J end by 0 bases, with 11 bases between. The germline gives CDR1 SGDLS, CDR2 YYNGEE. CDR3 protein: CASSFRGSSYEQYF. CDR3 sequence (DNA): TGTGCCAGCAGCTTTAGGGGGTCCTCCTACGAGCAGTACTTC.

This clonotype was seen many times. The rearrangement uses TRBV7-9 and TRBJ2-3, with TRBD2 matching 11 bases. J gave up 3 bases and V 3 bases, and 5 bases lay outside the gene matches. This CDR3 region has 16 residues. Germline V gene data show CDR1 as SEHNR and CDR2 as FQNEAQ (reference sequence). CDR3 nucleotide sequence: TGTGCCAGCAGCTTCAGACTAGCGGGACTGACAGATACGCAGTATTTT. The encoded protein is CASSFRLAGLTDTQYF.

This clonotype has at least ten counts. The chain recombines TRBV6-6 with TRBJ1-5, with 7 bases aligning to TRBD1. The germline V gene has CDR1 MNHNY and CDR2 SVGAGI (reference sequence). The CDR3 is 15 amino acids. J gave up 4 bases and V 5 bases, and 8 bases lay outside the gene matches. Here the CDR3 reads CASSTATGVNQPQHF. Written as DNA, the CDR3 is TGTGCCAGCAGTACCGCTACAGGGGTGAATCAGCCCCAGCATTTT.

This clonotype occurred a few times. The genes are TRBV28 and TRBJ1-2, with unresolved D. The V gene lost 1 base and the J gene lost 6 bases, with 9 bases spanning the gap. Germline CDR1 is MDHEN and CDR2 is SYDVKM. The CDR3 contains 13 residues. As DNA, the CDR3 is TGTGCCAGCAGTTTATCCGGGATTGATGGCTACACCTTC. It specifies CASSLSGIDGYTF.

This clonotype was observed many times. This chain links TRBV12-5 with TRBJ2-1, with 9 bases fitting TRBD2. V shed 5 bases and J 6 bases; nucleotides not matched to a gene: 11. Germline V gene data show CDR1 as LGHNT and CDR2 as FRNRAP. This CDR3 contains 16 residues. CDR3 in DNA: TGTGCTAGTGGTCCCCGGGGAAGCGGGAGGTTCAATGAGCAGTTCTTC. Translation gives CASGPRGSGRFNEQFF.

This clonotype was seen at least ten times. The chain combines TRBV9 with TRBJ1-6; unclear D gene. CDR3 length: 14 residues. CDR1 SGDLS and CDR2 YYNGEE come from the germline V gene. The germline V and J ends were trimmed by 1 base and 7 bases, with 9 bases remaining between them. The CDR3 DNA reads TGTGCCAGCAGCGTACTGGGGTTGAATTCACCCCTCCACTTT. This codes for CASSVLGLNSPLHF.

This clonotype came up many times. The chain is built from TRBV12-3 or TRBV12-4 and TRBJ2-1; no firm D call. The V and J ends lost 3 bases and 6 bases respectively, with 6 bases between them. The CDR3 runs to 12 residues. The DNA for the CDR3 is TGTGCCAGCAGTTTTATTGCCAATGAGCAGTTCTTC. Protein product: CASSFIANEQFF.

This clonotype was recorded many times. CDR3 in amino acids: CASSPPTVSYNEQFF. CDR3 DNA: TGTGCCAGCAGCCCCCCGACAGTATCCTACAATGAGCAGTTCTTC. This rearrangement joins TRBV11-2 to TRBJ2-1; perhaps TRBD1 as D (5 bases). The CDR3 spans 15 residues. CDR1 and CDR2 from the germline V gene are SGHAT and FQNNGV. V gave up 5 bases and J gave up 1 base, with 12 bases separating them. The full variable domain, its missing parts supplied by reference TRBV11-2 and TRBJ2-1, is EAGVAQSPRYKIIEKRQSVAFWCNPISGHATLYWYQQILGQGPKLLIQFQNNGVVDDSQLPKDRFSAERLKGVDSTLKIQPAKLEDSAVYLCASSPPTVSYNEQFFGPGTRLTVL.

This clonotype was seen ten or more times. V usage is TRBV20-1 and J usage is TRBJ2-1; 12 nucleotides line up with TRBD2. V shed 5 bases, J shed 8 bases, and the junction held 13 bases outside the gene matches. This CDR3 has 16 amino acids. CDR1 is DFQATT, CDR2 SNEGSKA, per germline (reference sequence). The CDR3 here is CSAPPLTSGSVHEQFF. Here the CDR3 DNA reads TGCAGTGCTCCCCCCCTGACTAGCGGGAGTGTCCATGAGCAGTTCTTC.

This clonotype was recorded many times. The chain carries TRBV5-1 and TRBJ2-1; D may match TRBD1 or TRBD2 (5 bases each). The V end lost 5 bases, the J end lost 0 bases, and 12 bases lay between the germline ends. Germline V CDR1 and CDR2: SGHRS, YFSETQ. The CDR3 is made up of 15 amino acids. The CDR3 spells CASRWDDSSYNEQFF. The CDR3 DNA sequence: TGCGCCAGCAGATGGGACGACAGCTCCTACAATGAGCAGTTCTTC.

On this clonotype: A much bigger clone sits one base away, suggesting this may be a read error. This chain uses TRBV19 with TRBJ2-1; D unresolved. CDR3 length: 12 amino acids. The germline CDR1 and CDR2 sequences are LNHDA and SQIVND (reference sequence). CDR3 sequence (DNA): TGTGCCAGTAGTATGAGGAAGAATGGGCAGTTCTTC. The encoded protein is CASSMRKNGQFF.

J is TRBJ1-6 and V is TRBV6-5; 10 nucleotides line up with TRBD1. With V trimmed by 10 bases and J by 7 bases, 7 bases remained unmatched. This CDR3 contains 14 residues. Germline V gives CDR1 MNHEY, CDR2 SVGAGI. In DNA, the CDR3 is TGTGCCATCGTCCCGGGACAGGGGAATTCACCCCTCCACTTT. It encodes CAIVPGQGNSPLHF.

This sequence joins TRBV28 and TRBJ2-7, with 7 bases fitting TRBD2. V lost 4 bases and J lost 2; bases outside the gene matches: 8. CDR1 is MDHEN, CDR2 SYDVKM, per germline. The CDR3 sequence is 15 residues long. This CDR3 is CASSSPGGSAYEQYF. CDR3 sequence (DNA): TGTGCCAGCAGTTCCCCCGGCGGGAGTGCCTACGAGCAGTACTTC.

Concerning this clonotype itself: A read error may be the cause here, since a much bigger clone is one base away. This likely comes from a read error, as the CDR3 has no conserved phenylalanine or tryptophan at its end. The V and J genes are TRBV2 and TRBJ1-6; D is undetermined. This CDR3 contains 13 residues. The V gene's germline CDR1 is SNHLY and CDR2 FYNNEI. V lost 7 bases to trimming and J lost 7 bases, with 11 bases between them. The DNA for the CDR3 is TGTGCCAGCACTGGGGAATGGAATTCACCCCTCCACTCT. It encodes CASTGEWNSPLHS.

To note about this clonotype: A much larger clone is a single base away; this may be a read error. No conserved phenylalanine or tryptophan ends this CDR3, so it is likely a read error. The chain recombines TRBV2 with TRBJ2-1; 7 bases line up with TRBD1. This CDR3 region has 12 residues. CDR1 is SNHLY, CDR2 FYNNEI, per germline. V was clipped by 10 bases and J by 6 bases; unmatched bases: 6. The DNA of the CDR3 is TGTGCCACTCTTCAGGGGGTCAATGAGCAGTTCTCC. This sequence encodes CATLQGVNEQFS.

This clonotype was recorded many times. The chain joins TRBV5-1 to TRBJ2-3; possible D gene TRBD1, 7 bases. V was clipped by 4 bases and J by 3 bases, with 12 bases between them. The germline V gene encodes CDR1 SGHRS and CDR2 YFSETQ. The CDR3 runs 14 residues. The DNA for the CDR3 is TGCGCCAGCAGCCCAGGGGGGAGGACAGATACGCAGTATTTT. Its translation: CASSPGGRTDTQYF.

The J gene is TRBJ1-1, the V gene TRBV27; weak D call: TRBD1 (6 bases). CDR1 and CDR2 (germline): MNHEY, SMNVEV (reference sequence). The V end was cut by 6 bases, the J end by 0 bases, with 14 bases between. The CDR3 has 15 residues. The CDR3 spells CASRKNRVMNTEAFF. The CDR3 region has the DNA TGTGCCAGCAGGAAAAACAGGGTCATGAACACTGAAGCTTTCTTT.

On this clonotype: With a much larger clone just one base away, this may be a read error. The J gene is TRBJ1-3, the V gene TRBV6-1, with D possibly being TRBD1 (5 bases). The length of the CDR3 is 16 residues. Trimming took off 6 bases at V and 2 bases at J, with 17 bases between the two ends. Germline assignment: CDR1 MNHNS and CDR2 SASEGT. The CDR3 DNA is TGTGCCAGCAGAGCTGGAGGGACGATCCCTGGAAACACCATATATTTT. Its translation is CASRAGGTIPGNTIYF.

This clonotype was seen at least ten times. The chain carries TRBV18 and TRBJ2-7; D not certain. CDR1 and CDR2 from the germline V gene are KGHSH and LQKENI. The V gene lost 1 base and the J gene lost 3 bases, with 10 bases spanning the gap. The CDR3 extends over 14 amino acids. Written as DNA, the CDR3 is TGTGCCAGCTCACCACTCCCCTCCAGCTACGAGCAGTACTTC. Residues: CASSPLPSSYEQYF.